The clone carrying this T cell receptor beta chain was seen at least ten times. Authors' analysis steps: It was from reference gene primer amplification that nucleated cell counts were estimated. Some clones are missing from TCRdb's copy, which holds only in-frame ones; the method was immunoSEQ multiplex PCR. D and trimming come from the DNA, and the V and J calls and clone size come from that table. The sample has 100,000 to 150,000 clones; roughly 72% are singletons. This sample is part of a study of blood T cell repertoires in COVID-19. Study-level background: The samples span acute and convalescent COVID-19 from the United States, Italy and Spain. In each case, the material was cDNA or gDNA derived from T cells, B-cell-depleted T cells, or PBMCs.

This CDR3 region has 17 residues. This sequence was found in a man in his 60s with acute or convalescent COVID-19. The V gene is TRBV21-1, the J gene TRBJ2-5; the table's TRBD1 call for D was not verified on the DNA. TRBV21-1 is an annotated pseudogene. Input material: peripheral blood. Written as DNA, the CDR3 is TGTGCCAGCAGCCCCCCCGCGGGACAGGGGCGCCAAGAGACCCAGTACTTC. Amino acid sequence: CASSPPAGQGRQETQYF.